A selection of T cell receptor beta chains follows, all from one sample in a study of T cells in Graves' hyperthyroidism and ophthalmopathy. TCRdb re-derived calls from the multiplex PCR reads in MiXCR, one entry per CDR3 protein. The table records some 490,000 distinct CDR3 sequences, approximately 23% of them present only once. Specimen: blood. The receptors shown here come from a woman in her seventies with Graves' ophthalmopathy. Each CDR3 is given with its conserved first and last residue. The D gene is left open where the match is weak. Part of the rows lack a size; the others show once, few, many or a class for expanded clones.

j_call clone_size d_call v_call cdr3_nt cdr3_aa
TRBJ2-2 few TRBD1 TRBV4-3 TGCGCCAGCAGCCAAGAGGACAGGCGCCAGTTCGGGCTGTTTTTT CASSQEDRRQFGLFF
TRBJ1-1 few TRBD1 TRBV20-1 TGCAGTGCTAGAGATTCCGGGACAGGGGGTGGCACTGAAGCTTTCTTT CSARDSGTGGGTEAFF
TRBJ2-7 few . TRBV6-2/TRBV6-3 TGTGCCAGCAGTTACACCCGGAGGGGCGGGTACTCCTACGAGCAGTACTTC CASSYTRRGGYSYEQYF
TRBJ2-2 . . TRBV4-3 TGCGCCAGCAGCCAAGAAATTAGCACCTCGAACACCGGGGAGCTGTTTTTT CASSQEISTSNTGELFF
TRBJ2-2 . . TRBV7-8 TGTGCCAGCCGCCGAAGCCGAGGGGGGGCGGGCACCGGGGAGCTGTTTTTT CASRRSRGGAGTGELFF
TRBJ2-2 many . TRBV29-1 TGCAGCGTTGAACGGCAGGGGGGCGGGGAGCTGTTTTTT CSVERQGGGELFF
TRBJ2-2 few . TRBV5-1 TGCGCCAGCAGCTTGGGGGAGTGGACCGGGGAGCTGTTTTTT CASSLGEWTGELFF
TRBJ2-7 many TRBD2 TRBV6-1 TGTGCCAGCAGGGGGACTAGCGGCTACGAGCAGTACTTC CASRGTSGYEQYF
TRBJ2-3 few . TRBV7-6 TGTGCCAGCGGAGGACAGACCACAGATACGCAGTATTTT CASGGQTTDTQYF
TRBJ2-3 few . TRBV24-1 TGTGCCACCAGTGGAGGGGGAGATACGCAGTATTTT CATSGGGDTQYF
TRBJ1-2 few . TRBV29-1 TGCAGCGTTGCGAGGGGGACTAACTATGGCTACACCTTC CSVARGTNYGYTF
TRBJ2-3 . . TRBV4-1 TGCGCCAGCAGCCAACCCACTGGAGTGGCGAGAGAGGGTACGCAGTATTTT CASSQPTGVAREGTQYF
TRBJ2-2 many . TRBV27 TGTGCCAGCAGATCTCTAGCTGGGGGAACCGGGGAGCTGTTTTTT CASRSLAGGTGELFF
TRBJ1-2 few . TRBV2 TGTGCCAGCAGTCCTACCACCCTTCTGCCCATGTATGGCTACACCTTC CASSPTTLLPMYGYTF
TRBJ2-7 few . TRBV5-1 TGCGCCAGCAGCGGCCGGGATAGCGGCACTACCTACGAGCAGTACTTC CASSGRDSGTTYEQYF
TRBJ2-7 . TRBD2 TRBV5-1 TGCGCCAGCAGAGAGGGAGCTAGCGGGATGATCCCTCCCTACGAGCAGTACTTC CASREGASGMIPPYEQYF
TRBJ2-5 . . TRBV28 TGTGCCAGCAGAGTCGTCTGGAGAGGGACCCAGTACTTC CASRVVWRGTQYF
TRBJ2-1 many . TRBV7-9 TGTGCCAGCAGCCGGGTCTCTCTCGACAATGAGCAGTTCTTC CASSRVSLDNEQFF
TRBJ1-1 . . TRBV30 TGTGCCTGGAGTGTGGGGGTGGGTAGCACTGAAGCTTTCTTT CAWSVGVGSTEAFF
TRBJ2-1 . TRBD2 TRBV4-2 TGTGCCAGCAGCCAACATACTAGCGGGAGTGTAAATGAGCAGTTCTTC CASSQHTSGSVNEQFF
TRBJ2-7 . . TRBV6-1 TGTGCCAGCAGCGGAGGGGGCGGTTACGAGCAGTACTTC CASSGGGGYEQYF
TRBJ2-1 . TRBD2 TRBV6-2/TRBV6-3 TGTGCCAGCATTGGCGGGAGTTCCCCCTACAATGAGCAGTTCTTC CASIGGSSPYNEQFF
TRBJ2-5 . TRBD2 TRBV6-1 TGTGCCAGCAGGCTCGGGAGGAAAGAGACCCAGTACTTC CASRLGRKETQYF
TRBJ1-1 few . TRBV18 TGTGCCAGCTCACCGGGGACGGGGCGGACTGAAGCTTTCTTT CASSPGTGRTEAFF
TRBJ2-3 few . TRBV9 TGTGCCAGCAGCGTGCGAGGGGGCACAGATACGCAGTATTTT CASSVRGGTDTQYF
TRBJ2-3 . TRBD2 TRBV28 TGTGCCAGCAGCTTGTTGGGACTAGCCCCAGATACGCAGTATTTT CASSLLGLAPDTQYF